The 4 T cell receptor beta chains in this list originate from one sample, sequenced in a study of T cells after yellow fever vaccination. Via MiXCR, TCRdb re-called the 5' RACE reads, giving one row per CDR3 protein. The sample comprises 250,000 to 350,000 distinct CDR3 sequences, 3.5% to 4.5% of which are singletons, and approximately 19% rests with the top ten. Specimen: PBMCs, collected 15 days after the yellow fever booster vaccination. The receptors shown here come from a man younger than 35 who received the YFV17D yellow fever vaccine.

This clonotype was seen only a few times. The chain joins TRBV10-3 to TRBJ2-5; 10 bases agree with TRBD2. The CDR3 extends over 15 amino acids. In germline, CDR1 is ENHRY, CDR2 SYGVKD. V was clipped by 6 bases and J by 5 bases; unmatched bases: 9. This CDR3 reads CAISSSGGAGETQYF. Written as DNA, the CDR3 is TGTGCCATCAGCTCCAGCGGGGGGGCCGGGGAGACCCAGTACTTC.

This clonotype has at least ten counts. The rearrangement joins TRBV7-2 to TRBJ2-7; tentative D call: TRBD2 (7 bases). Trimming took 5 bases from V and 6 from J, leaving 17 bases between them. The germline V gene has CDR1 SGHTA and CDR2 FQGNSA. CDR3 length: 14 residues. The CDR3 is CASSAWGGRVEQYF. As DNA, the CDR3 is TGTGCCAGCAGCGCCTGGGGGGGCAGGGTCGAGCAGTACTTC.

The CDR3 nucleotides are TGTGCCAGCACCCCCCGGGGGGGATTGCCAGATACGCAGTATTTT. This gives the protein CASTPRGGLPDTQYF. V gene TRBV5-4 combines with J gene TRBJ2-3; 8 nucleotides line up with TRBD2. The germline gives CDR1 SGHNT, CDR2 YYREEE (reference sequence). The trim removed 6 bases at V and 4 bases at J, leaving 10 bases unmatched. There are 15 residues in the CDR3.

This clonotype was seen a handful of times. The V and J genes are TRBV28 and TRBJ1-6; 9 positions match TRBD1. This CDR3 is built from 16 residues. In germline, CDR1 is MDHEN, CDR2 SYDVKM. The V gene end was trimmed by 5 bases and the J gene end by 6 bases; junction bases not matched to a gene: 8. CDR3 in amino acids: CASSLGDREINSPLHF. The CDR3 DNA reads as TGTGCCAGCAGTCTGGGGGACAGGGAAATTAATTCACCCCTCCACTTT. The complete variable domain, with remaining parts taken from reference TRBV28 and TRBJ1-6, reads DVKVTQSSRYLVKRTGEKVFLECVQDMDHENMFWYRQDPGLGLRLIYFSYDVKMKEKGDIPEGYSVSREKKERFSLILESASTNQTSMYLCASSLGDREINSPLHFGNGTRLTVT.